The 15 T cell receptor beta chains below were found in one sample sequenced in a study of blood T cell repertoires in COVID-19. This table comes from immunoSEQ multiplex PCR, and its TCRdb copy is limited to in-frame clones, with some not included. The table records about 49,000 clones, about 86% of them present only once. The sequenced material came from peripheral blood. These receptors were collected from a man aged 40-49 years with active COVID-19.

The chain joins TRBV18 to TRBJ1-3, with D perhaps TRBD1 (5 bases). The V gene's germline CDR1 is KGHSH and CDR2 LQKENI. CDR3 length: 13 residues. Trimming left V 9 bases short and J 0 bases short, with 9 bases between. The CDR3 nucleotides read TGTGCCAGTTCGGACATCTCTGGAAACACCATATATTTT. Translation: CASSDISGNTIYF.

The chain has TRBV5-4 and TRBJ2-1; D might be TRBD2 (6 bases). CDR1 SGHNT and CDR2 YYREEE come from the germline V gene (reference sequence). This CDR3 region has 15 residues. V lost 1 base and J lost 0, with 8 bases in between. As DNA, the CDR3 is TGTGCCAGCAGCTTGATCGGGGGCTCCTACAATGAGCAGTTCTTC. Residues: CASSLIGGSYNEQFF. Drawing the rest from reference TRBV5-4 and TRBJ2-1, the complete variable domain is ETGVTQSPTHLIKTRGQQVTLRCSSQSGHNTVSWYQQALGQGPQFIFQYYREEENGRGNFPPRFSGLQFPNYSSELNVNALELDDSALYLCASSLIGGSYNEQFFGPGTRLTVL.

The chain links TRBV10-1 to TRBJ2-2, with 10 positions matching TRBD2. This CDR3 comprises 14 residues. Germline lookup yields CDR1 WNHNN and CDR2 SYGVQD (reference sequence). V shed 3 bases and J 5 bases; nucleotides not matched to a gene: 0. CDR3 sequence reads: CASSELAGTGELFF. The CDR3 region has the DNA TGCGCCAGCAGTGAACTAGCGGGGACCGGGGAGCTGTTTTTT.

The chain recombines TRBV3-1 (or the pseudogene TRBV3-2) with TRBJ1-2; D perhaps matches TRBD1 (5 bases). V was trimmed by 4 bases and J by 3 bases, leaving 12 bases between them. This CDR3 is 14 amino acids long. Germline V gene sequence: CDR1 LGHDT, CDR2 YNNKEL (reference sequence). The CDR3, as DNA: TGTGCCAGCAGCCCTGGGAGGGGCGACTATGGCTACACCTTC. Translating gives CASSPGRGDYGYTF.

The chain joins TRBV27 to TRBJ2-7; 7 bases agree with TRBD2. The V segment lost 4 bases and the J segment 2 bases; nucleotides outside the gene matches: 17. Per germline, CDR1 MNHEY and CDR2 SMNVEV (reference sequence). This CDR3 is built from 18 residues. This chain's CDR3 is CASSWLRESGIKPYEQYF. The CDR3 DNA sequence: TGTGCCAGCAGTTGGTTAAGGGAAAGCGGGATCAAACCCTACGAGCAGTACTTC.

This clone counts as medium-sized (0.01 to 0.1%). Distinct nucleotide sequences in the sample also encode this CDR3. The chain joins TRBV20-1 to TRBJ1-1; no firm D call. Germline CDR1 is DFQATT and CDR2 is SNEGSKA (reference sequence). V lost 5 bases to trimming and J lost 8 bases, with 9 bases between them. The CDR3 runs 10 residues. The CDR3 region has the DNA TGCAGTGCTGGCGGAGCCGAAGCTTTCTTT. The encoded protein is CSAGGAEAFF.

The chain couples TRBV28 to TRBJ1-5, with 8 bases fitting TRBD1. This CDR3 region has 13 residues. Germline values: CDR1 MDHEN, CDR2 SYDVKM. After removal of 8 bases from V and 1 base from J, the junction contained 1 base not matched to a gene. The CDR3 DNA reads as TGTGCCAGCCGGACAGGGAGCAATCAGCCCCAGCATTTT. Translated: CASRTGSNQPQHF.

The chain couples TRBV11-2 to TRBJ2-1; 12 positions agree with TRBD2. V was clipped by 2 bases and J by 6 bases; unmatched bases: 5. Germline V gives CDR1 SGHAT, CDR2 FQNNGV. The CDR3 is made up of 16 amino acids. CDR3 nucleotides: TGTGCCAGCAGCTTAACTCGACTAGCGGGAGCCAATGAGCAGTTCTTC. It translates to CASSLTRLAGANEQFF.

This sequence joins TRBV11-2 and TRBJ1-2, with 9 bases aligning to TRBD1. Germline lookup yields CDR1 SGHAT and CDR2 FQNNGV. There are 16 residues in the CDR3. V shed 4 bases and J 8 bases; nucleotides not matched to a gene: 14. CDR3 DNA: TGTGCCAGCAGCTCGCACCCTCGGGACAGGGAAGGAGGCTACACCTTC. Its protein is CASSSHPRDREGGYTF.

This sequence joins TRBV27 and TRBJ1-1; D might be TRBD1 (5 bases). The germline V gene has CDR1 MNHEY and CDR2 SMNVEV (reference sequence). V was shortened by 3 bases and J by 3 bases, with 11 bases between the two germline ends. The CDR3 is 14 residues long. This CDR3 reads CASSFSLRDTEAFF. CDR3 sequence (DNA): TGTGCCAGCAGTTTTTCTCTCAGGGACACTGAAGCTTTCTTT.

This chain links TRBV5-1 with TRBJ2-3; TRBD2 agrees at 9 bases. The germline gives CDR1 SGHRS, CDR2 YFSETQ. The CDR3 is 14 amino acids. The junction had 6 bases not matched to a gene; V was cut back by 5 bases and J by 5 bases. The CDR3 coding sequence is TGCGCCAGCAGGGGGCTAGCGGGAAGAGATACGCAGTATTTT. This codes for CASRGLAGRDTQYF.

The chain is built from TRBV6-5 and TRBJ1-1; the D is unclear. The CDR3 loop spans 16 amino acids. Germline loops: CDR1 MNHEY, CDR2 SVGAGI. Trimming cost V 0 bases and J 1 base, with 12 bases left between them. CDR3 in amino acids: CASSYSTGPQNTEAFF. CDR3 DNA sequence: TGTGCCAGCAGTTACTCTACCGGTCCCCAGAACACTGAAGCTTTCTTT.

The rearrangement joins TRBV6-5 to TRBJ2-7; 9 positions agree with TRBD1. The CDR3 loop spans 11 amino acids. Germline values: CDR1 MNHEY, CDR2 SVGAGI. J lost 7 bases, V lost 8 bases, and 3 bases had no gene match. The CDR3 loop is CASGQGYEQYF. In DNA form, the CDR3 reads TGTGCCAGCGGACAGGGGTATGAGCAGTACTTC.

This chain connects TRBV5-1 to TRBJ2-1; 7 nucleotides line up with TRBD2. Trimming removed 4 bases from V and 9 bases from J; junction bases left unmatched: 13. The germline gives CDR1 SGHRS, CDR2 YFSETQ. This CDR3 has 15 amino acids. The CDR3 bases are TGCGCCAGCAGCGGAGTGACGGGAGGAATTAGTGAGCAGTTCTTC. Its translation is CASSGVTGGISEQFF.

The DNA for the CDR3 is TGTGCCAGCAGCCAACGACTAGCGGGGAGGGAGAATGAGCAGTTCTTC. This sequence encodes CASSQRLAGRENEQFF. The gene calls are TRBV7-9 and TRBJ2-1, with TRBD2 identical over 11 bases. Trimming removed 5 bases from V and 7 bases from J; junction bases left unmatched: 10. CDR3 length: 16 amino acids. Germline values: CDR1 SEHNR, CDR2 FQNEAQ (reference sequence).